The source of this T cell receptor beta chain is a study of identical twins. Study conclusions and caveats: Cord blood beta clonotypes that were abundant carried fewer insertions, and memory repertoires showed no such trend. Conclusions rested on cross-sectional statistics rather than following the same donors.

Everyone who gave samples was a healthy Caucasian. Note on this clonotype: Its antigen is as yet unknown.

The length of the CDR3 is 14 residues. Germline trimming cut 6 bases from V and 4 bases from J; bases unmatched to any gene: 6. Germline CDR1 and CDR2: SGHDT and YYEEEE. Unique molecular identifiers were present on the cDNA, and a universal primer site came from template switching. TCRdb ran MiXCR on the 5' RACE reads and lists one entry per CDR3 protein. This table has 1,800,000 or so distinct CDR3 sequences, about 31% appearing once. The receptor was derived from a newborn girl in good health. Sequenced sample: cord blood. The V and J genes are TRBV5-6 and TRBJ2-3, with 9 positions matching TRBD1. The CDR3 reads CASTNTGGADTQYF. CDR3 coding DNA: TGTGCCAGCACCAATACAGGGGGCGCAGATACGCAGTATTTT.